What follows are 2 T cell receptor beta chains derived from one specimen sequenced in a study of blood T cell repertoires in COVID-19. Assay: immunoSEQ multiplex PCR; the TCRdb copy retains only in-frame clones and omits some. The table has roughly 140,000 clones, more than 80% seen once. What was sequenced was peripheral blood. The receptors originated from a woman in her forties with acute or convalescent COVID-19.

The chain carries TRBV7-9 and TRBJ2-7; D possibly corresponds to TRBD1 (5 bases). The CDR3 covers 15 residues. Between the trimmed V and J ends, which lost 2 bases and 6 bases, there was a span of 17 bases. Germline V gene sequence: CDR1 SEHNR, CDR2 FQNEAQ (reference sequence). The CDR3 DNA reads as TGTGCCAGCAGCTTATTAGGAGAAGGGGTCCGCGAGCAGTACTTC. It is translated as CASSLLGEGVREQYF. The complete variable domain, with remaining parts taken from reference TRBV7-9 and TRBJ2-7, reads DTGVSQNPRHKITKRGQNVTFRCDPISEHNRLYWYRQTLGQGPEFLTYFQNEAQLEKSRLLSDRFSAERPKGSFSTLEIQRTEQGDSAMYLCASSLLGEGVREQYFGPGTRLTVT.

V is TRBV24-1 and J is TRBJ1-1, with no clear D. CDR3 length: 13 amino acids. In germline, CDR1 is KGHDR, CDR2 SFDVKD. The ends were cut back, 8 bases at V and 2 bases at J, with 11 bases in the middle. CDR3 loop: CATKEGSNTEAFF. The CDR3 DNA follows: TGTGCCACCAAGGAGGGCAGTAACACTGAAGCTTTCTTT.